This T cell receptor beta chain was found in a study of CD8 T cells in Susac syndrome. Reverse transcription of about 0.5 to 1 ug RNA was carried out with random hexamers. TCRdb independently ran MiXCR on the immunoSEQ multiplex PCR reads; one entry per CDR3 protein. Here the sample spans 180,000 or so distinct CDR3 sequences, roughly 94% being singletons. Trimming shortened V by 3 bases and J by 9 bases, and 14 bases separated the two germline ends. This CDR3 region has 13 residues. Germline V gives CDR1 MDHEN, CDR2 SYDVKM. TEMRA cells were FACS-enriched, with CD8+ and CD4+ T cells isolated negatively. Points on this clonotype: What it binds is not known.

Study-wide results and limits: The Susac syndrome CD4+ T cell repertoires displayed no clonal expansion.

The TCR originated in a human donor with Susac syndrome. The sample comprised CD4+ T cells from PBMCs. The chain combines TRBV28 with TRBJ1-2, with no clear D. This CDR3 reads CASSFQRSESYTF. CDR3 DNA sequence: TGTGCCAGCAGTTTCCAGAGGAGTGAAAGCTACACCTTC.